The 19 T cell receptor beta chains below were found in one sample sequenced in a study of spatial heterogeneity in lung cancer. Findings and limits, study-wide: Tumor mutation count correlated with how many alpha and beta TCRs expanded intratumorally.

Time point in this sample: sample taken at primary tumor resection. Which antigens these TCRs recognize remains unknown. TCRdb re-called the 5' RACE reads through MiXCR, storing one row per CDR3 protein. The sample records around 9,600 distinct CDR3 sequences, about 6% being singletons. The sequencing here drew on lung tumor tissue, taken at surgery. Receptors were obtained from a female donor with early-stage non-small cell lung cancer.

This clonotype was counted at least ten times. The rearrangement uses TRBV4-2 and TRBJ2-1; 8 nucleotides line up with TRBD2. V was clipped by 0 bases and J by 5 bases; unmatched bases: 9. CDR3 length equals 17 residues. Germline values: CDR1 LGHNA, CDR2 YNFKEQ. CDR3 in amino acids: CASSQETREGPHNEQFF. CDR3 coding DNA: TGTGCCAGCAGCCAAGAGACCCGGGAGGGCCCCCACAATGAGCAGTTCTTC.

By sample share, this clonotype is medium-sized. The genes are TRBV20-1 and TRBJ1-5, with 7 positions matching TRBD1. The CDR3 length is 16 residues. Germline loops: CDR1 DFQATT, CDR2 SNEGSKA (reference sequence). J lost 0 bases, V lost 3 bases, and 8 bases had no gene match. CDR3: CSARGWDSNSNQPQHF. Written as DNA, the CDR3 is TGCAGTGCTAGGGGGTGGGACAGCAATAGCAATCAGCCCCAGCATTTT.

This clonotype is labeled medium-sized (0.01 to 0.1%). The chain carries TRBV7-2 and TRBJ2-2, with 12 positions matching TRBD1. The CDR3 loop spans 17 amino acids. Trimming took 3 bases from V and 5 from J; bases not matched to a gene: 7. CDR1 is SGHTA, CDR2 FQGNSA, per germline. The CDR3 here is CASSFRPGQGATGELFF. The CDR3 coding sequence is TGTGCCAGCAGCTTCCGACCGGGACAGGGGGCTACCGGGGAGCTGTTTTTT.

This clonotype has a count of ten or more. The chain combines TRBV4-2 with TRBJ2-1; 8 nucleotides agree with TRBD1. The CDR3 is made up of 14 amino acids. Per germline, CDR1 LGHNA and CDR2 YNFKEQ. After removal of 5 bases from V and 6 bases from J, the junction contained 6 bases not matched to a gene. In DNA form, the CDR3 reads TGTGCCAGCAGCGGCGGGACAGGCGCCAATGAGCAGTTCTTC. Its protein product is CASSGGTGANEQFF.

This clonotype was observed many times. V usage is TRBV3-1 and J usage is TRBJ2-1; 12 nucleotides line up with TRBD2. Trimming took 5 bases from V and 7 from J; bases not matched to a gene: 6. The CDR3 spans 15 residues. Germline CDR1 and CDR2: LGHDT and YNNKEL (reference sequence). The CDR3 loop reads CASSSVTSGRNEQFF. The CDR3 DNA follows: TGTGCCAGCAGCTCTGTCACTAGCGGGAGGAATGAGCAGTTCTTC.

In this sample, this clonotype turned up many times. This sequence joins TRBV27 and TRBJ1-1, with 8 bases identical to TRBD1. In germline, CDR1 is MNHEY, CDR2 SMNVEV (reference sequence). Trimming at V came to 6 bases and at J to 0 bases, leaving 3 bases not matched to a gene. The CDR3 has 14 residues. The CDR3 protein is CASRQGALNTEAFF. CDR3 DNA sequence: TGTGCCAGCAGGCAGGGGGCGTTGAACACTGAAGCTTTCTTT.

The genes are TRBV29-1 and TRBJ1-1, with D possibly being TRBD1 (6 bases). V was clipped by 6 bases and J by 5 bases, with 16 bases between them. This CDR3 has 13 residues. The germline V gene has CDR1 SQVTM and CDR2 ANQGSEA. The CDR3 DNA follows: TGCAGCGTCGAGGGGGAAGGTTCTACTGAAGCTTTCTTT. Translating it yields CSVEGEGSTEAFF. Filled out from reference TRBV29-1 and TRBJ1-1, the complete variable domain reads SAVISQKPSRDICQRGTSLTIQCQVDSQVTMMFWYRQQPGQSLTLIATANQGSEATYESGFVIDKFPISRPNLTFSTLTVSNMSPEDSSIYLCSVEGEGSTEAFFGQGTRLTVV.

In its sample, this clonotype was seen many times. The V and J genes are TRBV7-9 and TRBJ2-2; 7 positions match TRBD1. V lost 6 bases, J lost 2 bases, and 12 bases stayed unmatched. CDR3 length: 17 residues. CDR1 is SEHNR, CDR2 FQNEAQ, per germline (reference sequence). The CDR3 loop is CASRLTGTEANTGELFF. CDR3 DNA sequence: TGTGCCAGCAGGCTTACCGGGACAGAGGCTAACACCGGGGAGCTGTTTTTT.

A few counts support this clonotype. The J gene is TRBJ2-3, the V gene TRBV7-2, with TRBD2 matching 7 bases. The J segment lost 3 bases and the V segment lost 2 bases, leaving 5 bases of the junction unmatched. This CDR3 has 15 amino acids. Germline lookup yields CDR1 SGHTA and CDR2 FQGNSA. In DNA, the CDR3 is TGTGCCAGCAGCTTACTAGCGGCCGGGACAGATACGCAGTATTTT. This codes for CASSLLAAGTDTQYF.

This clonotype was seen repeatedly, ten times or more. V is TRBV5-5 and J is TRBJ2-1; 10 bases match TRBD2. This CDR3 comprises 15 residues. The J segment lost 5 bases and the V segment lost 4 bases, leaving 6 bases of the junction unmatched. CDR1 and CDR2 (germline): SGHKS, YYEKEE (reference sequence). The CDR3 protein is CASSILAGIHNEQFF. In nucleotides, the CDR3 is TGTGCCAGCAGCATACTAGCGGGGATCCACAATGAGCAGTTCTTC.

Sample share makes this clonotype medium-sized. The genes are TRBV11-3 and TRBJ2-5; 10 bases fit TRBD1. The V gene end was trimmed by 4 bases and the J gene end by 5 bases; junction bases not matched to a gene: 7. The germline gives CDR1 SGHNT, CDR2 YENEEA. The CDR3 loop spans 15 amino acids. The CDR3 nucleotides read TGTGCCAGCAGCTCGCGACAGGGGGCTTGGGAGACCCAGTACTTC. Its translation: CASSSRQGAWETQYF.

This clonotype was detected many times. J is TRBJ2-2 and V is TRBV10-3; 7 positions match TRBD1. The CDR3 runs to 15 residues. The germline CDR1 and CDR2 sequences are ENHRY and SYGVKD. V shed 8 bases, J shed 1 base, and the junction held 7 bases outside the gene matches. Here the CDR3 DNA reads TGTGCCATCCTGACCGACAGGGAGAACACCGGGGAGCTGTTTTTT. Translating it yields CAILTDRENTGELFF.

By frequency in the sample, this clonotype is medium-sized (0.01 to 0.1%). V is TRBV7-6 and J is TRBJ2-5; D call uncertain. V lost 5 bases, J lost 3 bases, and 7 bases lay in between. Germline assignment: CDR1 SGHVS and CDR2 FNYEAQ. The CDR3 has 12 amino acids. Here the CDR3 reads CASSQQKETQYF. CDR3 DNA sequence: TGTGCCAGCAGCCAGCAAAAAGAGACCCAGTACTTC.

Ten or more counts support this clonotype. The chain employs TRBV5-1 and TRBJ2-1, with 10 bases identical to TRBD2. V lost 1 base and J lost 5; bases outside the gene matches: 3. The germline V gene has CDR1 SGHRS and CDR2 YFSETQ. CDR3 length: 15 amino acids. This CDR3 is CASSLKLAGHNEQFF. CDR3 DNA sequence: TGCGCCAGCAGCTTGAAACTAGCGGGACACAATGAGCAGTTCTTC.

There are many counts of this clonotype. The chain combines TRBV4-1 with TRBJ1-3; the D is unclear. The germline gives CDR1 MGHRA, CDR2 YSYEKL. This CDR3 spans 17 amino acids. V was pared by 1 base and J by 4 bases, with 17 bases between. In DNA form, the CDR3 reads TGCGCCAGCAGCCAAGGAGCGGCAGACTACTCGGGAAACACCATATATTTT. Its protein is CASSQGAADYSGNTIYF.

In this sample, this clonotype turned up many times. This chain links TRBV6-1 with TRBJ2-3; 7 nucleotides align to TRBD1. There are 14 residues in the CDR3. V was pared by 7 bases and J by 3 bases, with 7 bases of the junction left unmatched. The germline gives CDR1 MNHNS, CDR2 SASEGT. CDR3 region: CASISVRGTDTQYF. Written as DNA, the CDR3 is TGTGCCAGCATTTCCGTCAGGGGGACAGATACGCAGTATTTT.

At least ten counts were recorded for this clonotype. The J gene is TRBJ1-1, the V gene TRBV6-5; TRBD1 matches 7 bases. The V gene's germline CDR1 is MNHEY and CDR2 SVGAGI. This CDR3 comprises 12 residues. V lost 5 bases to trimming and J lost 11 bases; unmatched junction nucleotides: 8. CDR3 sequence reads: CASSRDRAAAFF. In DNA form, the CDR3 reads TGTGCCAGCAGTCGTGACAGGGCGGCTGCTTTCTTT.

This clonotype was detected many times. The J gene is TRBJ2-1, the V gene TRBV2; D is perhaps TRBD2 (6 bases). The V gene's germline CDR1 is SNHLY and CDR2 FYNNEI. The CDR3 covers 16 residues. V lost 3 bases, J lost 7 bases, and 19 bases lay in between. The CDR3 protein is CASSEGIEEGRNEQFF. The CDR3 region has the DNA TGTGCCAGCAGTGAGGGGATAGAGGAGGGGAGAAATGAGCAGTTCTTC.

This clonotype showed up many times. This chain connects TRBV29-1 to TRBJ1-2; 9 bases agree with TRBD1. Germline CDR1 reads SQVTM; CDR2 reads ANQGSEA. With 2 bases clipped from V and 4 bases from J, the junction kept 5 bases outside the gene matches. This CDR3 is 14 amino acids long. As DNA, the CDR3 is TGCAGCGTTGAAAAGGGACAGGGAAGCTATGGCTACACCTTC. This encodes CSVEKGQGSYGYTF.